This T cell receptor (beta chain) stems from a study of shared clonotypes between healthy human individuals. Findings and caveats of the study: The genetic and exposure-history diversity represented was limited by few donors.

For this clone: Its antigen remains unknown. Other DNA sequences within the sample encode an identical CDR3.

The length of the CDR3 is 14 residues. Trimming cost V 4 bases and J 5 bases; bases outside gene matches: 4. CDR1 is MNHNS and CDR2 is SASEGT in the germline V gene. Caucasian adults living in Nashville, Tennessee, provided all samples. The authors divided CD4+ cells into CD45RA+ naive and CD45RA-negative memory subsets. At a deep level, the assay was run. The table came from immunoSEQ multiplex PCR; TCRdb's copy has only in-frame clones and leaves some out. The sample lists 2,500,000 or so clones; around 93% were seen once. The clonotype originates from a man between 18 and 35 years old in good health. Some clones in this sample may be carry-over from other donors' samples. Sample: naive CD4+ T cells from PBMCs. Documented subset: CD45RA+ positively selected. This sequence joins TRBV6-1 and TRBJ1-5; TRBD1 aligns across 8 bases. CDR3 region: CASSGTGGYQPQHF. CDR3 nucleotides: TGTGCCAGCAGTGGTACAGGGGGATATCAGCCCCAGCATTTT.